This TCR beta chain is from a study of blood T cell repertoires in COVID-19. Study-wide background: Some COVID-19 samples were acute and others convalescent; all came from the United States, Italy and Spain. PBMCs, B-cell-depleted T cells, or T cells were the source of the cDNA or gDNA that made up the material.

Germline lookup yields CDR1 SGHKS and CDR2 YYEKEE (reference sequence). V was clipped by 6 bases and J by 7 bases, with 19 bases between them. The CDR3 contains 15 residues. Original processing methods: Nucleated cell number was recorded as an estimate derived from reference gene primer amplification. Only in-frame clones appear in the TCRdb table, and some are missing; sequencing was by immunoSEQ multiplex PCR. From that table come the V and J calls and clone size; the DNA was used to work out D and trimming. The sample carries 70,000 to 95,000 clones, almost 90% recorded once. The TCR originated in a woman aged 80 or over with acute or convalescent COVID-19. The sequencing input was peripheral blood. The rearrangement links TRBV5-5 to TRBJ2-2, with D perhaps matching TRBD1 (6 bases). CDR3 sequence: CASTYRERDGGELFF. The CDR3 nucleotides read TGTGCCAGCACCTACAGGGAAAGAGATGGCGGGGAGCTGTTTTTT.